The 3 T cell receptor beta chains in this list originate from one sample, sequenced in a study of T cell responses to AZD1222 COVID-19 vaccine. Here immunoSEQ multiplex PCR was the method, and the copy in TCRdb shows in-frame clones only, minus some. The profile shows around 99,000 clones, under 95% of them singletons. The material was peripheral blood, obtained on day 0 of AZD1222 vaccination. These receptors were taken from an adult in good health.

The chain uses TRBV6-5 and TRBJ2-3, with 7 nucleotides matching TRBD1. Per germline, CDR1 MNHEY and CDR2 SVGAGI. The CDR3 length is 15 residues. With V trimmed by 0 bases and J by 1 base, 1 base remained unmatched. The DNA of the CDR3 is TGTGCCAGCAGTTACTCGGGACAGCGCACAGATACGCAGTATTTT. Its translation is CASSYSGQRTDTQYF.

In the case of this clone: Other DNA sequences of this sample code for an identical CDR3. This rearrangement joins TRBV7-6 to TRBJ2-5; no firm D call. The CDR3 totals 12 residues. Trimming took off 6 bases at V and 2 bases at J, with 7 bases between the two ends. The germline CDR1 and CDR2 sequences are SGHVS and FNYEAQ. CDR3 sequence reads: CASSLAQETQYF. As DNA, the CDR3 is TGTGCCAGCAGTCTGGCACAAGAGACCCAGTACTTC.

V usage is TRBV29-1 and J usage is TRBJ2-7; D is ambiguous. V lost 5 bases and J lost 3, with 17 bases in between. This CDR3 spans 14 amino acids. Per germline, CDR1 SQVTM and CDR2 ANQGSEA. The CDR3 nucleotides read TGCAGCGTTACTCCTGCCGTAGGCCTCTACGAGCAGTACTTC. It is translated as CSVTPAVGLYEQYF.